A single sample gave rise to the 13 T cell receptor beta chains below, sequenced in a study of blood T cell repertoires in COVID-19. Assay: immunoSEQ multiplex PCR; the TCRdb copy retains only in-frame clones and omits some. The sample shows about 130,000 clones, 65% to 90% of them seen only once. Input material: peripheral blood. Receptor source: a woman aged 80 or older with acute or convalescent COVID-19.

In this sample, this clone turned up once. The chain has TRBV6-5 and TRBJ1-4, with TRBD1 matching 10 bases. The CDR3 contains 14 residues. The germline gives CDR1 MNHEY, CDR2 SVGAGI. V gave up 6 bases and J gave up 10 bases; unmatched junction bases: 8. The CDR3 is CASSADRGPVKLFF. For the CDR3, the DNA is TGTGCCAGCAGCGCTGACAGGGGGCCTGTAAAACTGTTTTTT.

The genes are TRBV6-5 and TRBJ1-2, with a tentative D call TRBD1 (6 bases). Germline V gives CDR1 MNHEY, CDR2 SVGAGI. The CDR3 consists of 15 residues. V lost 2 bases and J lost 2, with 12 bases in between. The chain's CDR3 is CASSYQGLGNYGYTF. DNA for the CDR3: TGTGCCAGCAGTTACCAGGGGTTAGGGAACTATGGCTACACCTTC.

The J gene is TRBJ2-5, the V gene TRBV27; TRBD2 matches 11 bases. The germline CDR1 and CDR2 sequences are MNHEY and SMNVEV (reference sequence). V was pared by 3 bases and J by 4 bases, with 7 bases of the junction left unmatched. The CDR3 consists of 16 residues. CDR3 nucleotides: TGTGCCAGCAGTTTGATTAGCGGGGGGGCCGGAGAGACCCAGTACTTC. Translation gives CASSLISGGAGETQYF.

The chain links TRBV19 to TRBJ2-2; 7 positions agree with TRBD2. Germline V CDR1 and CDR2: LNHDA, SQIVND (reference sequence). Trimming cost V 6 bases and J 1 base; bases outside gene matches: 14. The CDR3 sequence is 18 residues long. CDR3 residues: CASSTRSGGRVNTGELFF. The CDR3 DNA reads TGTGCCAGTAGCACTAGATCGGGGGGACGGGTGAACACCGGGGAGCTGTTTTTT.

The V and J genes are TRBV4-2 and TRBJ2-2; D is perhaps TRBD2 (7 bases). This CDR3 comprises 16 residues. The germline CDR1 and CDR2 sequences are LGHNA and YNFKEQ. Trimming took 4 bases from V and 5 from J, leaving 17 bases between them. The CDR3 DNA is TGTGCCAGCAGCCCGGGCGGGGGAGGGGGAACCGGGGAGCTGTTTTTT. Its protein product is CASSPGGGGGTGELFF.

The rearrangement links TRBV2 to TRBJ2-4; no clear D. V lost 4 bases and J lost 4, with 8 bases in between. The CDR3 is made up of 13 amino acids. The germline CDR1 and CDR2 sequences are SNHLY and FYNNEI. This CDR3 reads CASSVQVKNIQYF. CDR3 DNA sequence: TGTGCCAGCAGTGTACAAGTGAAAAACATTCAGTACTTC.

The chain uses TRBV7-6 and TRBJ1-1; tentatively, D is TRBD1 (6 bases). Trimming pared 5 bases from V and 5 bases from J, leaving 15 bases between. The length of the CDR3 is 14 residues. Germline V gene lookup returns CDR1 SGHVS and CDR2 FNYEAQ. The DNA for the CDR3 is TGTGCCAGCAGCGCCCAAGGGGGAAGTACTGAAGCTTTCTTT. Protein sequence: CASSAQGGSTEAFF.

This clone was seen a handful of times. This chain joins TRBV19 and TRBJ1-2; 8 bases fit TRBD1. After removal of 6 bases from V and 0 bases from J, the junction contained 9 bases not matched to a gene. CDR3 length equals 16 residues. Germline V CDR1 and CDR2: LNHDA, SQIVND (reference sequence). In nucleotides, the CDR3 is TGTGCCAGTAGCGACCTCAGGGGGCAGTCTAACTATGGCTACACCTTC. Protein: CASSDLRGQSNYGYTF.

The chain combines TRBV7-9 with TRBJ1-4, with 7 positions matching TRBD1. CDR1 is SEHNR and CDR2 is FQNEAQ in the germline V gene (reference sequence). CDR3 length equals 15 residues. The ends lost 1 base at V and 6 bases at J; junction bases unmatched: 5. CDR3 nucleotide sequence: TGTGCCAGCAGCTTAGGACAGGGTTATGATGAAAAACTGTTTTTT. Protein: CASSLGQGYDEKLFF.

V usage is TRBV2 and J usage is TRBJ2-5; TRBD1 matches at 9 bases. The germline V gene has CDR1 SNHLY and CDR2 FYNNEI. V lost 8 bases to trimming and J lost 6 bases; unmatched junction nucleotides: 4. This CDR3 contains 12 residues. In nucleotides, the CDR3 is TGTGCCAGCGGACAGGGGTGGCAGACCCAGTACTTC. Translated: CASGQGWQTQYF.

The chain recombines TRBV28 with TRBJ2-4, with 7 bases identical to TRBD1. The CDR3 has 16 residues. Germline trimming cut 7 bases from V and 1 base from J; bases unmatched to any gene: 10. Germline CDR1 is MDHEN and CDR2 is SYDVKM. This CDR3 reads CASNPAMGQAKNIQYF. Written as DNA, the CDR3 is TGTGCCAGCAACCCCGCCATGGGACAGGCCAAAAACATTCAGTACTTC.

The V gene is TRBV4-2, the J gene TRBJ1-4, with D uncertain. The germline gives CDR1 LGHNA, CDR2 YNFKEQ. V lost 0 bases and J 7 bases, leaving 9 bases between the germline ends. The CDR3 length is 14 residues. This chain's CDR3 is CASSQEIAGEKLFF. The CDR3 DNA follows: TGTGCCAGCAGCCAAGAGATCGCGGGTGAAAAACTGTTTTTT.

V usage is TRBV6-2 or TRBV6-3 and J usage is TRBJ2-3; TRBD2 agrees at 10 bases. J lost 3 bases, V lost 2 bases, and 5 bases had no gene match. CDR1 and CDR2 (germline): MNHEY, SVGEGT. CDR3 length equals 16 residues. CDR3 sequence (DNA): TGTGCCAGCAGTTACAAAGCGGGGGGGAATACAGATACGCAGTATTTT. Translation: CASSYKAGGNTDTQYF.